A single TCR beta chain is shown here with its context. Breast cancer patients provided tissue from their axillary draining lymph nodes. The data belong to a study of breast tumors, draining lymph nodes, adjacent tissues. MiXCR, applied by TCRdb to the multiplex PCR reads, yields one record per CDR3 protein. The data show 130,000 or so distinct CDR3 sequences, 20% to 25% seen once. Germline CDR1 is MDHEN and CDR2 is SYDVKM. The CDR3 runs 14 residues. Deletions cut 3 bases from V and 6 bases from J, with 9 bases between. What was sequenced was axillary lymph node tissue. The TCR sequence derives from a female donor with breast cancer. Some clones in this sample may be carry-over from other donors' samples. This rearrangement joins TRBV28 to TRBJ1-6; D remains ambiguous. The CDR3, as DNA: TGTGCCAGCAGTTTGGCCAGAATTAATTCACCCCTCCACTTT. Protein product: CASSLARINSPLHF.